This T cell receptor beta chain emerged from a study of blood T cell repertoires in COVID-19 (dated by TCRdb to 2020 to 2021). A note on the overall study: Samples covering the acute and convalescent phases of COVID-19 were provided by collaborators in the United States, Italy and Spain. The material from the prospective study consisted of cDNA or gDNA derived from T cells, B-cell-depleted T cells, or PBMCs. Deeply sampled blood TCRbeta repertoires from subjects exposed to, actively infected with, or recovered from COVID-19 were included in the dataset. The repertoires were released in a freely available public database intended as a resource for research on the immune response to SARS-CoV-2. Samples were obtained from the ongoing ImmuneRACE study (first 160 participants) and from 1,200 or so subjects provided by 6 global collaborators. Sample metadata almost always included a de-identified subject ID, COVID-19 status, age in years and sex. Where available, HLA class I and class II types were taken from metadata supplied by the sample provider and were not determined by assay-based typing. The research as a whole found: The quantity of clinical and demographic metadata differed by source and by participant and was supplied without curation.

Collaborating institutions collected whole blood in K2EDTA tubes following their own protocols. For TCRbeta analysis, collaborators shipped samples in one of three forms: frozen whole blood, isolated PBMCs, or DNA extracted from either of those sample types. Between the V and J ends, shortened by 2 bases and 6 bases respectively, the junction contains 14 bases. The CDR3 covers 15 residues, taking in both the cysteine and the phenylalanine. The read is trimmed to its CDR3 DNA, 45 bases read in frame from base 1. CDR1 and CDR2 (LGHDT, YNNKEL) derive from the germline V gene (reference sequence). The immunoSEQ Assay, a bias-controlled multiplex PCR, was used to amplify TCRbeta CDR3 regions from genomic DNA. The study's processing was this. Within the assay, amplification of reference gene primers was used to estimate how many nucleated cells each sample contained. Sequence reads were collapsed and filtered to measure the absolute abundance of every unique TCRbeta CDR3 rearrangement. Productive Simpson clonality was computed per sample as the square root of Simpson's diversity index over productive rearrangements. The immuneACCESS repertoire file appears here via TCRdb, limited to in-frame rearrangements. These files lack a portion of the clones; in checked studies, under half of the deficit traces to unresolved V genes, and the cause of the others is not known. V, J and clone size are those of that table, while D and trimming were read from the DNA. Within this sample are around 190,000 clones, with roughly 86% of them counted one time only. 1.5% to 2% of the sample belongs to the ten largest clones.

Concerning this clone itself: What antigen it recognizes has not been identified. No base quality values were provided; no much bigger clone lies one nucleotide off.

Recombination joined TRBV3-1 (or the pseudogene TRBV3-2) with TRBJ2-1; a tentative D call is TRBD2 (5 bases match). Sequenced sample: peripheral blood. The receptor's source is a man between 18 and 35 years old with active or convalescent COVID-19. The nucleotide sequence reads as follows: TGTGCCAGCAGCCAATTGGCGGGTCCTGGCAATGAGCAGTTCTTC. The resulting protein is CASSQLAGPGNEQFF.